The clone carrying this T cell receptor beta chain was counted many times. Its cognate antigen is unknown. In TCRdb, the reads were re-called with MiXCR into one record per CDR3 protein. The data hold 25,000 to 35,000 distinct CDR3 sequences, with around 20% observed a single time. This sample was taken from a study of T cell repertoires in cytomegalovirus infection. The overall study: Public TCR beta signatures provided an indication of both CMV infection and a matching HLA type. Study outcomes and limitations: HLA-C-restricted, CMV-specific TCR beta clonotypes were dominant ex vivo.

In germline, CDR1 is KGHDR, CDR2 SFDVKD. V shed 9 bases and J 6 bases; nucleotides not matched to a gene: 8. This CDR3 comprises 14 residues. This rearrangement joins TRBV24-1 to TRBJ2-1, with TRBD2 matching over 9 bases. This sample comprised CD8+ T cells from cultured PBMCs, obtained from culture after CMV antigen stimulation. This TCR derives from a human donor in good health (CMV status not recorded). Some clones in this sample may be carry-over from other donors' samples. The CDR3 loop reads CATQSAGGLNEQFF. The CDR3 region has the DNA TGTGCCACCCAGTCAGCGGGAGGCCTCAATGAGCAGTTCTTC.